This record concerns one T cell receptor beta chain sequence. Libraries were prepared by immunoSEQ multiplex PCR; TCRdb keeps only in-frame clonotypes and omits some of them. The table lists about 160,000 clones, about 90% of them singletons. The sample comes from a study of T cell responses to AZD1222 COVID-19 vaccine. The CDR3 runs 15 residues. V gave up 7 bases and J gave up 0 bases, with 15 bases separating them. CDR1 and CDR2 (germline): LNHDA, SQIVND (reference sequence). V usage is TRBV19 and J usage is TRBJ1-1, with a possible D match to TRBD1 (6 bases). The sequencing here drew on peripheral blood, taken on day 0 of AZD1222 vaccination. The clonotype comes from an adult in good health. The CDR3: CASTPQTGLNTEAFF. For the CDR3, the DNA is TGTGCCAGTACTCCACAGACAGGACTGAACACTGAAGCTTTCTTT.